This T cell receptor beta chain was profiled in a study of blood T cell repertoires in COVID-19. Some clones are missing from TCRdb's copy, which holds only in-frame ones; the method was immunoSEQ multiplex PCR. The sample holds 95,000 to 150,000 clones, over 65% seen once. This CDR3 spans 15 amino acids. Germline V CDR1 and CDR2: GTSNPN, SVGIG (reference sequence). Trimming stripped 4 bases from V and 2 bases from J, with 15 bases between. The TCR was taken from a human donor with acute or convalescent COVID-19. The donor label of this sample is uncertain. Sequenced input: peripheral blood. This chain uses TRBV30 with TRBJ1-3; D might be TRBD1 (5 bases). The CDR3 nucleotides read TGTGCCTGGAACGGAGCCCGGGGGGCTGGAAACACCATATATTTT. It translates to CAWNGARGAGNTIYF.